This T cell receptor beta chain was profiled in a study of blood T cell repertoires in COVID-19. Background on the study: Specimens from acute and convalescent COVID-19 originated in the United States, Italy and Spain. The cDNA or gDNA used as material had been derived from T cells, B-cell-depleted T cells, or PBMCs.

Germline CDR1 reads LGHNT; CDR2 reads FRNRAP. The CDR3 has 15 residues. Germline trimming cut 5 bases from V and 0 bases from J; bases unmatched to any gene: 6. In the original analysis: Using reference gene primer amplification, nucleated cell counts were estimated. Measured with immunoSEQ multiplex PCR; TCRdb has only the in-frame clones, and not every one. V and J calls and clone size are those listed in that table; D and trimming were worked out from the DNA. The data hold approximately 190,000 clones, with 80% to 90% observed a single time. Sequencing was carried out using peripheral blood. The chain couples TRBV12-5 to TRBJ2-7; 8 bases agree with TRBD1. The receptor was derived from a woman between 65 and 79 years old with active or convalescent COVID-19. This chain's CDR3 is CASGVGGTGSYEQYF. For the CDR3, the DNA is TGTGCTAGTGGTGTAGGGGGGACAGGCTCCTACGAGCAGTACTTC.